This T cell receptor (beta chain) was recovered during a study of blood T cells in healthy people across ages. Across the study: Researchers report that template switching captured about one barcoded beta molecule per two T cells.

Points on this clonotype: This sequence may be a read error, since a much larger clone differs from it by one base.

The second PCR ran about 6 to 12 cycles with a sample-barcoded 5' primer and J-beta primers. TCRdb re-called the 5' RACE reads through MiXCR, storing one row per CDR3 protein. The table lists around 900,000 distinct CDR3 sequences, roughly 26% of them singletons. The CDR3 extends over 15 amino acids. Per germline, CDR1 ENHRY and CDR2 SYGVKD. This TCR came from a woman aged 80 or older in good health. The J gene is TRBJ2-5, the V gene TRBV10-3; 11 bases line up with TRBD2. The sample comprised blood. CDR3 coding DNA: TGTGCCACCAGTGGAACGGGACTAGCGGACGAGACCCAGTACTTC. Its translation is CATSGTGLADETQYF.